Below are 14 T cell receptor beta chains sequenced from a single sample in a study of blood T cells in healthy people across ages. Using a J-beta primer mix together with a sample-barcoded 5' primer, a second PCR was run for roughly 7 to 11 cycles. TCRdb used MiXCR to reprocess the 5' RACE reads, holding one entry per CDR3 protein. Of about a million distinct CDR3 sequences listed, roughly 51% are singletons. The sequenced sample was blood. These receptors came from a woman in her sixties or seventies in good health.

In regard to this clonotype: A read error may explain this, as a much larger clone is one base away. This rearrangement joins TRBV7-2 to TRBJ1-2; maybe TRBD1 (5 bases). There are 14 residues in the CDR3. Germline V lookup: CDR1 SGHTA, CDR2 FQGNSA. V lost 5 bases and J lost 8, with 18 bases in between. For the CDR3, the DNA is TGTGCCAGCAGCGCCCGGGACCTATTCGAGGGCTACACCTTC. Translated, it gives CASSARDLFEGYTF.

The chain recombines TRBV20-1 with TRBJ1-6; 7 bases line up with TRBD1. CDR3 length: 15 amino acids. Trimming removed 4 bases from V and 4 bases from J; junction bases left unmatched: 7. Germline CDR1 and CDR2: DFQATT and SNEGSKA (reference sequence). In nucleotides, the CDR3 is TGCAGTGCTAAGCGGGACAGTTCATATAATTCACCCCTCCACTTT. It encodes CSAKRDSSYNSPLHF.

The gene calls are TRBV19 and TRBJ2-6, with D possibly matching TRBD1 (6 bases). This CDR3 is 16 amino acids long. Germline V CDR1 and CDR2: LNHDA, SQIVND (reference sequence). The V gene lost 3 bases and the J gene lost 4 bases, with 13 bases spanning the gap. CDR3 bases: TGTGCCAGTAGTATCAGTCCAGGGACAGGGGCCAACGTCCTGACTTTC. Amino acids: CASSISPGTGANVLTF.

J is TRBJ2-2 and V is TRBV5-1; 15 positions match TRBD2. The CDR3 covers 17 residues. Trimming cost V 7 bases and J 3 bases; bases outside gene matches: 7. The germline CDR1 and CDR2 sequences are SGHRS and YFSETQ. For the CDR3, the DNA is TGCGCCAGCCGCAGCGGGACTAGCGGGAGGTACACCGGGGAGCTGTTTTTT. Translated: CASRSGTSGRYTGELFF. Looking up the rest from reference TRBV5-1 and TRBJ2-2 gives the full variable domain: KAGVTQTPRYLIKTRGQQVTLSCSPISGHRSVSWYQQTPGQGLQFLFEYFSETQRNKGNFPGRFSGRQFSNSRSEMNVSTLELGDSALYLCASRSGTSGRYTGELFFGEGSRLTVL.

This chain uses TRBV6-1 with TRBJ2-3, with 10 bases lining up with TRBD2. V was pared by 2 bases and J by 1 base, with 3 bases of the junction left unmatched. Germline CDR1 and CDR2: MNHNS and SASEGT. The CDR3 spans 16 residues. CDR3 bases: TGTGCCAGCAGTGAATGGCTAGCGGGGGGCACAGATACGCAGTATTTT. Translation: CASSEWLAGGTDTQYF.

V is TRBV18 and J is TRBJ2-3; no clear D. Germline V CDR1 and CDR2: KGHSH, LQKENI. Trimming took off 3 bases at V and 5 bases at J, with 9 bases between the two ends. The CDR3 has 13 amino acids. This CDR3 reads CASSPQMGDTQYF. CDR3 nucleotides: TGTGCCAGCTCACCGCAAATGGGAGATACGCAGTATTTT.

The chain recombines TRBV2 with TRBJ1-4, with D perhaps TRBD1 (6 bases). Germline V CDR1 and CDR2: SNHLY, FYNNEI. V was pared by 6 bases and J by 7 bases, with 15 bases between. This CDR3 has 14 residues. The DNA for the CDR3 is TGTGCCAGCAGGACCCAGGGGCTCGTTGAAAAACTGTTTTTT. As protein: CASRTQGLVEKLFF.

This chain uses TRBV6-6 with TRBJ2-1; 9 nucleotides match TRBD1. The CDR3 runs 14 residues. Trimming at V came to 10 bases and at J to 7 bases, leaving 11 bases not matched to a gene. Germline V lookup: CDR1 MNHNY, CDR2 SVGAGI (reference sequence). The CDR3 is CATLPGQGRNEQFF. The DNA of the CDR3 is TGTGCCACTCTTCCGGGACAGGGTAGGAATGAGCAGTTCTTC.

Only one count was recorded for this clonotype. The chain recombines TRBV7-8 with TRBJ1-1, with D possibly being TRBD1 (6 bases). The CDR3 is 15 residues long. With 4 bases removed from V and 10 bases from J, the gap between germline ends came to 22 bases. The germline gives CDR1 SGHVS, CDR2 FQNEAQ. The CDR3 coding sequence is TGTGCCAGCAGCTATCAGGGGAGAGTTGCTACAGGAGCTTTCTTT. This encodes CASSYQGRVATGAFF.

Concerning this clonotype itself: The germline gene is not matched at one end of the junction; a read error may be the cause. V and J are TRBV20-1 and TRBJ2-1; 7 bases are a match to TRBD2. CDR1 is DFQATT and CDR2 is SNEGSKA in the germline V gene (reference sequence). This CDR3 spans 12 amino acids. CDR3 protein: CKAGTNYNGQFF. The CDR3 DNA follows: TGCAAAGCGGGGACTAACTACAATGGGCAGTTCTTC.

The chain links TRBV3-1 to TRBJ2-3; tentative D call: TRBD1 (7 bases). CDR1 is LGHDT, CDR2 YNNKEL, per germline (reference sequence). Trimming removed 5 bases from V and 3 bases from J, with 15 bases in between. The CDR3 contains 15 residues. The CDR3 nucleotides are TGTGCCAGCAGCTGGGTAGCAGGGGGGACAGATACGCAGTATTTT. It yields the protein CASSWVAGGTDTQYF.

This rearrangement joins TRBV4-1 to TRBJ2-7; the match to TRBD2 covers 11 bases. Germline V gene sequence: CDR1 MGHRA, CDR2 YSYEKL. With V trimmed by 1 base and J by 4 bases, 9 bases remained unmatched. This CDR3 contains 17 residues. The CDR3 region is CASSQGPLAGATYEQYF. CDR3 bases: TGCGCCAGCAGCCAAGGTCCACTAGCGGGGGCCACTTACGAGCAGTACTTC.

The chain combines TRBV29-1 with TRBJ1-2; D uncertain. Between the trimmed V and J ends, which lost 5 bases and 8 bases, there was a span of 18 bases. This CDR3 is 13 amino acids long. CDR1 is SQVTM and CDR2 is ANQGSEA in the germline V gene. The CDR3: CSVSDEVGWGYTF. The CDR3 DNA reads as TGCAGCGTTAGCGATGAAGTGGGTTGGGGCTACACCTTC.

A remark on this clonotype: Without the conserved terminal phenylalanine or tryptophan, this CDR3 likely stems from a read error. The chain employs TRBV24-1 and TRBJ2-1; possible D gene TRBD2, 6 bases. Looked up from germline, CDR1 is KGHDR and CDR2 is SFDVKD. The CDR3 contains 15 residues. V was pared by 6 bases and J by 0 bases, with 11 bases between. The CDR3 DNA reads as TGTGCCACCAGTAGTGACGGGAGCTCCTACAATGAGCAGTTCTCC. This codes for CATSSDGSSYNEQFS.